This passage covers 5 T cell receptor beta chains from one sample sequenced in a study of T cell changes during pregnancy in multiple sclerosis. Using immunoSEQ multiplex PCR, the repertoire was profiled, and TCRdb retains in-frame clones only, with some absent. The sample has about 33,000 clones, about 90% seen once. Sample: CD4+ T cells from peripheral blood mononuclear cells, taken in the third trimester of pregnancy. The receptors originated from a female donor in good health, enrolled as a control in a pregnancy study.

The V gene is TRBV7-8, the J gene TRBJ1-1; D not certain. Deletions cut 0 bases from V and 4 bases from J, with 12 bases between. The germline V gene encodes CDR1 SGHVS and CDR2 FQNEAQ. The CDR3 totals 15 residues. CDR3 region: CASSLALAGSTEAFF. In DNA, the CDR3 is TGTGCCAGCAGCTTAGCGCTGGCAGGTTCCACTGAAGCTTTCTTT.

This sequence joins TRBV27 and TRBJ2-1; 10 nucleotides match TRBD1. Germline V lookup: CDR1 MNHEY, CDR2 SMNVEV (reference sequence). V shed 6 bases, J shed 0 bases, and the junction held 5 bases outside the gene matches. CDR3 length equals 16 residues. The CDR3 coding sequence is TGTGCCAGCAGGGGGACAGGGGCGAACTCCTACAATGAGCAGTTCTTC. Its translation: CASRGTGANSYNEQFF.

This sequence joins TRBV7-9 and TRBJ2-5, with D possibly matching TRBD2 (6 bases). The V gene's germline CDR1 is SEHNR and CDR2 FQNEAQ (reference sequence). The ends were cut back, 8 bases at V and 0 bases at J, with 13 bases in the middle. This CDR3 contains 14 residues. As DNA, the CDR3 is TGTGCCAGCCGTCGGGACTCATACCAAGAGACCCAGTACTTC. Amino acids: CASRRDSYQETQYF.

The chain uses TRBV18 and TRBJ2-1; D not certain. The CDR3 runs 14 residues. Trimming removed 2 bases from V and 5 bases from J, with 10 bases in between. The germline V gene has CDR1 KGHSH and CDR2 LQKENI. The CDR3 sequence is CASSPKVSDNEQFF. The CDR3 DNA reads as TGTGCCAGCTCACCAAAGGTCAGCGACAATGAGCAGTTCTTC.

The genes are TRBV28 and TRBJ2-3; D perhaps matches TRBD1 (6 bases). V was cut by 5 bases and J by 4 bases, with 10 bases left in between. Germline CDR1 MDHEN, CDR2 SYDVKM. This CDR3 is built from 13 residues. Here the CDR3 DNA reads TGTGCCAGCAGTACAGGGAGCGCAGATACGCAGTATTTT. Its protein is CASSTGSADTQYF.